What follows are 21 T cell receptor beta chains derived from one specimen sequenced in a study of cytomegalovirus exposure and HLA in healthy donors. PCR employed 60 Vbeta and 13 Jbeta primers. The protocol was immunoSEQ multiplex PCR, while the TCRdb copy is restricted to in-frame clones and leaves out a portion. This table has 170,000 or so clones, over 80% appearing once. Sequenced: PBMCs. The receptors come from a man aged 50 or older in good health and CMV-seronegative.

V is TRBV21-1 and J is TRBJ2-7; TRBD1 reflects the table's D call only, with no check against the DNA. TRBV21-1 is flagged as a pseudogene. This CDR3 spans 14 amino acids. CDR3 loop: CASSIGTDSYEQYF. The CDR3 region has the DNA TGTGCCAGCAGCATCGGGACAGACTCCTACGAGCAGTACTTC.

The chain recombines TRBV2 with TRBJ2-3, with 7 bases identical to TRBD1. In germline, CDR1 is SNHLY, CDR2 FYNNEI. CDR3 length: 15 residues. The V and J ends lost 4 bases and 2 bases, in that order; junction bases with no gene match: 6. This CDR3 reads CASSGQGTLTDTQYF. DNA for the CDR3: TGTGCCAGCAGTGGACAGGGAACCCTCACAGATACGCAGTATTTT.

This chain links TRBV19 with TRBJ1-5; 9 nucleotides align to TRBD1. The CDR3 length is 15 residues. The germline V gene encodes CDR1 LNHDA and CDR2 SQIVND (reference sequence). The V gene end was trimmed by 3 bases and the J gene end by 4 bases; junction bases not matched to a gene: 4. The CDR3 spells CASSMVGTGNQPQHF. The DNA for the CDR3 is TGTGCCAGTAGTATGGTTGGGACAGGGAATCAGCCCCAGCATTTT.

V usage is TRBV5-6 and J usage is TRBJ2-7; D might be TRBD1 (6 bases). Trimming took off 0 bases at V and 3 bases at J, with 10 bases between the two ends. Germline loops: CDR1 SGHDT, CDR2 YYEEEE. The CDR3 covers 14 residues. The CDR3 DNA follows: TGTGCCAGCAGCTTGGGGGACATTTACTACGAGCAGTACTTC. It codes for CASSLGDIYYEQYF.

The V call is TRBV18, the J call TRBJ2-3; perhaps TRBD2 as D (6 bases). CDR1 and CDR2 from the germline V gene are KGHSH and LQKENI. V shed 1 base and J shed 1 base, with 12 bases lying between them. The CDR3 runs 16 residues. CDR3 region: CASSPQGGERTDTQYF. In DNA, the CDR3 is TGTGCCAGCTCACCACAGGGCGGGGAGCGCACAGATACGCAGTATTTT.

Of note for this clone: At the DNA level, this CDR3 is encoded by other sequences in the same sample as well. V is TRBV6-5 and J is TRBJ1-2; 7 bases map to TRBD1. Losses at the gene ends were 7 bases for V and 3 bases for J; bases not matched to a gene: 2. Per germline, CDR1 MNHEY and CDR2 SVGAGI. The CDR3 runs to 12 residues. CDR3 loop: CASTDRDYGYTF. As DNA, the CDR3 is TGTGCCAGCACTGACAGGGACTATGGCTACACCTTC.

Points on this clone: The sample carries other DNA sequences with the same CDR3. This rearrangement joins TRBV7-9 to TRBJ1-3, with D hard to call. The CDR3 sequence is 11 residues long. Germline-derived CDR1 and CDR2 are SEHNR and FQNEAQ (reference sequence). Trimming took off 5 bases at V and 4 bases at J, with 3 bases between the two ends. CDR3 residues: CASSPGNTIYF. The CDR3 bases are TGTGCCAGCAGCCCAGGAAACACCATATATTTT.

The CDR3 bases are TGTGCCAGCAGTGATAGGATGAGGTTAGCCAAAAACATTCAGTACTTC. Its translation: CASSDRMRLAKNIQYF. The chain combines TRBV2 with TRBJ2-4; the D is unclear. Germline V CDR1 and CDR2: SNHLY, FYNNEI. This CDR3 has 16 residues. Trimming removed 3 bases at V and 0 bases at J, with 12 bases between.

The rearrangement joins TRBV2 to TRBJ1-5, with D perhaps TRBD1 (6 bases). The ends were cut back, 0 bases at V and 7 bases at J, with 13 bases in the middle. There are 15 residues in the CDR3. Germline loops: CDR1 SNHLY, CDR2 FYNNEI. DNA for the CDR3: TGTGCCAGCAGTGAAGCCCCGGGGGGCGGGCAGCCCCAGCATTTT. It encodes CASSEAPGGGQPQHF.

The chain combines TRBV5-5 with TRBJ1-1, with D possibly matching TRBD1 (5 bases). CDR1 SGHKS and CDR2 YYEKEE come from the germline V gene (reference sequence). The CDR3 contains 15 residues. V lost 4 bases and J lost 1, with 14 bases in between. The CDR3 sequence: CASSRTHRTNTEAFF. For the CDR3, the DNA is TGTGCCAGCAGCCGGACACATCGGACGAACACTGAAGCTTTCTTT.

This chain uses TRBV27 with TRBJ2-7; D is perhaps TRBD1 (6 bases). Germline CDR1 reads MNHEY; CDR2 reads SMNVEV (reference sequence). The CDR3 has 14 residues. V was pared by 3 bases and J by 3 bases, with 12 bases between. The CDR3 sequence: CASSFIQGSYEQYF. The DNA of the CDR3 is TGTGCCAGCAGTTTTATACAGGGAAGCTACGAGCAGTACTTC.

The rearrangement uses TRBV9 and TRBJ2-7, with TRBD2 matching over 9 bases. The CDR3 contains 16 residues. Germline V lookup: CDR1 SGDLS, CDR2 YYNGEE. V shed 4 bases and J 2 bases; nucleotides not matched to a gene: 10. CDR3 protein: CASSPRRAGGTYEQYF. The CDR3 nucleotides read TGTGCCAGCAGCCCCCGGCGGGCGGGAGGGACCTACGAGCAGTACTTC.

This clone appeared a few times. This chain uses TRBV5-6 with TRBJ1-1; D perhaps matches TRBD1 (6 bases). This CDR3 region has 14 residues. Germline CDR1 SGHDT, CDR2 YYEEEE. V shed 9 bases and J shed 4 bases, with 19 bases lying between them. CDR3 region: CATSRRGGATEAFF. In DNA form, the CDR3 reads TGTGCCACCTCCCGAAGAGGGGGGGCCACTGAAGCTTTCTTT.

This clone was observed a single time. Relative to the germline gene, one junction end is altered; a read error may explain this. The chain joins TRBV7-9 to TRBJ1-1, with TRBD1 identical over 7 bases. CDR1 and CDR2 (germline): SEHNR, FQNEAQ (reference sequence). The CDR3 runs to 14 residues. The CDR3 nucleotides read TGTTCCAGCAGCACTGGACAGGTTAACACTGAAGCTTTCTTT. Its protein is CSSSTGQVNTEAFF.

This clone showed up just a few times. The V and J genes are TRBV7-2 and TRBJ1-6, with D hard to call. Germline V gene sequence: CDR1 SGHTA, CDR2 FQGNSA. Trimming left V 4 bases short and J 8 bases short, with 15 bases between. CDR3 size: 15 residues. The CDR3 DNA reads TGTGCCAGCAGCTCCCTCGGAGTTTTCGATTCACCCCTCCACTTT. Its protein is CASSSLGVFDSPLHF. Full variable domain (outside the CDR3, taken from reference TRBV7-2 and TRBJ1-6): GAGVSQSPSNKVTEKGKDVELRCDPISGHTALYWYRQSLGQGLEFLIYFQGNSAPDKSGLPSDRFSAERTGGSVSTLTIQRTQQEDSAVYLCASSSLGVFDSPLHFGNGTRLTVT.

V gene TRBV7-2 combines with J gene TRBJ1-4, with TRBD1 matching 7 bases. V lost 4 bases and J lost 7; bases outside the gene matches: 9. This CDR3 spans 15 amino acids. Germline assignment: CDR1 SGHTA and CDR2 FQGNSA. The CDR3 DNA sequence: TGTGCCAGCAGCTCGTTGGGACAGAGCCTTGAAAAACTGTTTTTT. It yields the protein CASSSLGQSLEKLFF.

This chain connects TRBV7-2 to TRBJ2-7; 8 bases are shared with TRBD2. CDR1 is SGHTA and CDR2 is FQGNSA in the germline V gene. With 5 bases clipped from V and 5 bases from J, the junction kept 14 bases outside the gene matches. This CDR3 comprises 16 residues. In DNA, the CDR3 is TGTGCCAGCAGCATCCAAGCGGGAGAAGTTCTCCACGAGCAGTACTTC. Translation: CASSIQAGEVLHEQYF. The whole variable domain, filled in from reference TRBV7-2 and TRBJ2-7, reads GAGVSQSPSNKVTEKGKDVELRCDPISGHTALYWYRQSLGQGLEFLIYFQGNSAPDKSGLPSDRFSAERTGGSVSTLTIQRTQQEDSAVYLCASSIQAGEVLHEQYFGPGTRLTVT.

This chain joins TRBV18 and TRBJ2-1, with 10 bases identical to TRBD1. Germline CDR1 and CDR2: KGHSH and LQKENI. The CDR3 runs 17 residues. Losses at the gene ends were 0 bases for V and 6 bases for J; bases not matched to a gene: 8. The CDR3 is CASSPPWGQGRGNEQFF. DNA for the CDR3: TGTGCCAGCTCACCACCGTGGGGACAGGGGAGGGGCAATGAGCAGTTCTTC.

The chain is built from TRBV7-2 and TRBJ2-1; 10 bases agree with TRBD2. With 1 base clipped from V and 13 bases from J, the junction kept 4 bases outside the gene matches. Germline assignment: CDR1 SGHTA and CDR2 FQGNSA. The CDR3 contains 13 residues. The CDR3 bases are TGTGCCAGCAGCTTAGGGGTAGCGGGGGGTCAGTTCTTC. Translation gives CASSLGVAGGQFF.

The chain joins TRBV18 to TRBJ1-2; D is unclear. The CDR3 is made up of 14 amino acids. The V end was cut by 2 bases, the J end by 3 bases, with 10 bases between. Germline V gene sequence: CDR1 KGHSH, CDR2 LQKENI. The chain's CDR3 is CASSPSRGDYGYTF. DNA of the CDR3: TGTGCCAGCTCACCAAGTAGAGGCGACTATGGCTACACCTTC. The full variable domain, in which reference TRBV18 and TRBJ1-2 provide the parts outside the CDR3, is NAGVMQNPRHLVRRRGQEARLRCSPMKGHSHVYWYRQLPEEGLKFMVYLQKENIIDESGMPKERFSAEFPKEGPSILRIQQVVRGDSAAYFCASSPSRGDYGYTFGSGTRLTVV.

The DNA of the CDR3 is TGTGCCAGCAGCTCCAGACCAGGGGGACCCTACGAGCAGTACTTC. This translates into CASSSRPGGPYEQYF. The genes are TRBV5-4 and TRBJ2-7; TRBD1 agrees at 7 bases. Unmatched junction bases numbered 8, after V lost 3 bases and J lost 2 bases. CDR3 size: 15 residues. Per the germline V gene, CDR1 is SGHNT and CDR2 is YYREEE (reference sequence).